Detailed here is one TCR beta chain. The data are from a study of blood T cell repertoires in COVID-19. Across the study: The analysed material was cDNA or gDNA that came from T cells, B-cell-depleted T cells, or PBMCs.

Libraries were prepared by immunoSEQ multiplex PCR; TCRdb keeps only in-frame clonotypes and omits some of them. The sample includes roughly 97,000 clones, around four fifths of them seen just once. CDR1 and CDR2 (germline): ENHRY, SYGVKD. With 0 bases removed from V and 2 bases from J, the gap between germline ends came to 7 bases. The CDR3 runs to 14 residues. This chain uses TRBV10-3 with TRBJ1-2, with no clear D. The sample was peripheral blood. The sequence was collected from a man aged 65 to 79 with acute or convalescent COVID-19. CDR3 coding DNA: TGTGCCATCAGTGAGTCGAACCAGAACTATGGCTACACCTTC. This sequence encodes CAISESNQNYGYTF.